The 10 T cell receptor beta chains reported below all come from one sample, sequenced in a study of blood T cell repertoires in COVID-19. Sequencing was performed with immunoSEQ multiplex PCR; in TCRdb, only in-frame clones are kept and a portion is missing. The sample has about 330,000 clones; about 87% are singletons. Input material: PBMCs or T cells enriched from blood (not recorded which). These receptors were taken from a man aged 25-45 years who had recovered from COVID-19.

This clone came up once. The gene calls are TRBV27 and TRBJ2-1; D gene uncertain. V lost 1 base and J lost 7, with 17 bases in between. The CDR3 length is 16 residues. CDR1 is MNHEY, CDR2 SMNVEV, per germline (reference sequence). DNA of the CDR3: TGTGCCAGCAGTTTATTCGGCCCGAGAAACGGGAATGAGCAGTTCTTC. Protein product: CASSLFGPRNGNEQFF.

The chain joins TRBV6-5 to TRBJ1-4; 7 nucleotides agree with TRBD1. Germline assignment: CDR1 MNHEY and CDR2 SVGAGI. Germline trimming cut 6 bases from V and 4 bases from J; bases unmatched to any gene: 5. This CDR3 spans 14 amino acids. The CDR3 DNA sequence: TGTGCCAGCAGGGGGGGACAGATTAATGAAAAACTGTTTTTT. Amino acids: CASRGGQINEKLFF.

The chain uses TRBV30 and TRBJ2-7; D perhaps matches TRBD2 (6 bases). Trimming cost V 0 bases and J 3 bases, with 6 bases left between them. Germline CDR1 and CDR2: GTSNPN and SVGIG (reference sequence). This CDR3 is built from 12 residues. The CDR3 sequence is CAWSVGGYEQYF. DNA of the CDR3: TGTGCCTGGAGTGTCGGGGGCTACGAGCAGTACTTC.

The rearrangement joins TRBV10-3 to TRBJ1-4; 7 positions agree with TRBD1. Germline values: CDR1 ENHRY, CDR2 SYGVKD. V was pared by 3 bases and J by 5 bases, with 3 bases of the junction left unmatched. This CDR3 spans 14 amino acids. As DNA, the CDR3 is TGTGCCATCAGTGACGGCAGGGGGAATGAAAAACTGTTTTTT. Encoded protein: CAISDGRGNEKLFF.

The V and J genes are TRBV2 and TRBJ1-5; tentative D call: TRBD1 (6 bases). V lost 6 bases and J 6 bases, leaving 18 bases between the germline ends. Germline lookup yields CDR1 SNHLY and CDR2 FYNNEI. There are 15 residues in the CDR3. The CDR3 spells CASSGTGSWGQPQHF. For the CDR3, the DNA is TGTGCCAGCAGCGGAACAGGGAGTTGGGGTCAGCCCCAGCATTTT.

The CDR3 region is CSASPRDRGPYEQFF. The CDR3 DNA reads as TGCAGTGCTAGTCCCCGGGACAGGGGGCCATATGAGCAGTTCTTC. The chain is built from TRBV20-1 and TRBJ2-1, with 12 bases fitting TRBD1. The CDR3 has 15 residues. In germline, CDR1 is DFQATT, CDR2 SNEGSKA (reference sequence). Trimming at V came to 3 bases and at J to 8 bases, leaving 8 bases not matched to a gene.

The chain carries TRBV4-1 and TRBJ2-3; 10 bases fit TRBD2. This CDR3 has 17 residues. The germline V gene encodes CDR1 MGHRA and CDR2 YSYEKL. V shed 1 base, J shed 2 bases, and the junction held 6 bases outside the gene matches. The DNA of the CDR3 is TGCGCCAGCAGCCAAGTAATAGCGGGGGGACTCACAGATACGCAGTATTTT. This encodes CASSQVIAGGLTDTQYF.

The J gene is TRBJ1-5, the V gene TRBV2; the D gene is possibly TRBD1 (6 bases). CDR3 length: 14 amino acids. The germline V and J ends were trimmed by 7 bases and 3 bases, with 13 bases remaining between them. CDR1 is SNHLY, CDR2 FYNNEI, per germline. The CDR3 DNA is TGTGCCAGCACCCCGGGACATTTCAATCAGCCCCAGCATTTT. Encoded protein: CASTPGHFNQPQHF.

As regards this clone: A much larger clone sits a single nucleotide away, making a read error possible. Other nucleotide sequences in the sample specify the same CDR3. For the CDR3, the DNA is TGTGCCAGCTCAGTACTGGGACAGGGAGCGGCAGTTGCGGATAATTCACCCCTCCACTTT. Protein sequence: CASSVLGQGAAVADNSPLHF. V and J are TRBV18 and TRBJ1-6; 9 bases fit TRBD1. This CDR3 is 20 amino acids long. Germline values: CDR1 KGHSH, CDR2 LQKENI. Losses at the gene ends were 5 bases for V and 5 bases for J; bases not matched to a gene: 19.

V usage is TRBV27 and J usage is TRBJ1-2, with 8 bases matching TRBD1. The CDR3 is made up of 14 amino acids. J gave up 4 bases and V 3 bases, and 4 bases lay outside the gene matches. Germline V CDR1 and CDR2: MNHEY, SMNVEV (reference sequence). The CDR3: CASSFGQGSYGYTF. As DNA, the CDR3 is TGTGCCAGCAGTTTCGGACAGGGAAGCTATGGCTACACCTTC.